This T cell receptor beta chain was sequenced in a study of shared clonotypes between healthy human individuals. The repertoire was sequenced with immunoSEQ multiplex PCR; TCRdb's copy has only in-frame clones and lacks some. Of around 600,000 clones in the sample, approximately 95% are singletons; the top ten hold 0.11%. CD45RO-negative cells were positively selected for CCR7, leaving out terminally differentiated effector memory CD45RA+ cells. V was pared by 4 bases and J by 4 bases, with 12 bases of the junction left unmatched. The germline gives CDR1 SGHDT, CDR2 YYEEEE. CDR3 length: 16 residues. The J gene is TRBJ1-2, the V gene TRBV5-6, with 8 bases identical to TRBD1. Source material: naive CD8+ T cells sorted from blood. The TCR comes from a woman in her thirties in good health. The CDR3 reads CASSPQTGELFYGYTF. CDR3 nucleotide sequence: TGTGCCAGCAGCCCTCAGACAGGGGAACTTTTCTATGGCTACACCTTC.